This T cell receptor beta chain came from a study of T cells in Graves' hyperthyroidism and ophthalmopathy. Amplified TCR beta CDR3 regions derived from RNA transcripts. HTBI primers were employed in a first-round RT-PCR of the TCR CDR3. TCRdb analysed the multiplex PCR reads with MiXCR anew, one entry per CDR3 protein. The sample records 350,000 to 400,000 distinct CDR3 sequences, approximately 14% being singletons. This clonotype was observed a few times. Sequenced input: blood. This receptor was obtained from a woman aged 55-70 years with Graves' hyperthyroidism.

The CDR3 here is CASSLGQTSYEQYF. The DNA of the CDR3 is TGTGCCAGCAGCTTAGGACAGACCTCCTACGAGCAGTACTTC. This chain connects TRBV7-8 to TRBJ2-7, with a possible D match to TRBD1 (5 bases). CDR1 is SGHVS and CDR2 is FQNEAQ in the germline V gene. V gave up 1 base and J gave up 0 bases, with 7 bases separating them. This CDR3 comprises 14 residues.